This TCR beta chain originates from a study of T cell responses to AZD1222 COVID-19 vaccine. Here immunoSEQ multiplex PCR was the method, and the copy in TCRdb shows in-frame clones only, minus some. The sample yields approximately 70,000 clones, about 91% seen once. In germline, CDR1 is MDHEN, CDR2 SYDVKM. V was pared by 6 bases and J by 2 bases, with 8 bases between. The CDR3 spans 13 residues. Sequenced material: peripheral blood, taken 28 days after the second dose of the MenACWY control vaccine. The TCR was taken from an adult who received the MenACWY meningococcal vaccine as a control. V is TRBV28 and J is TRBJ1-5; D not certain. In DNA form, the CDR3 reads TGTGCCAGCAGCGTAGAGGGCAATCAGCCCCAGCATTTT. This encodes CASSVEGNQPQHF.